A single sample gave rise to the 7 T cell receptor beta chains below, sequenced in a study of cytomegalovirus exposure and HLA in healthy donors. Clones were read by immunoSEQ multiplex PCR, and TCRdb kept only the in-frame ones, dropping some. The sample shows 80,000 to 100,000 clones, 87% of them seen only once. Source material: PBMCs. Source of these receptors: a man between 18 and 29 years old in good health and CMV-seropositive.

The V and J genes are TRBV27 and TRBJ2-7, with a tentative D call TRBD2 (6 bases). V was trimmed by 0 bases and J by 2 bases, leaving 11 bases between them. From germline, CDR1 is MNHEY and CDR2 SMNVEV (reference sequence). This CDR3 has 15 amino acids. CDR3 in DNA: TGTGCCAGCAGTTTATCTGTGGGGGAGGCCTACGAGCAGTACTTC. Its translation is CASSLSVGEAYEQYF.

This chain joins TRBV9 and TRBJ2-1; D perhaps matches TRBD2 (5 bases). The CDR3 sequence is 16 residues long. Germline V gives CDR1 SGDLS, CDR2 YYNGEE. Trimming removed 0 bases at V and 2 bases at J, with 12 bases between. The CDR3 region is CASSVEVGVTYNEQFF. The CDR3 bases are TGTGCCAGCAGCGTAGAGGTGGGAGTCACCTACAATGAGCAGTTCTTC.

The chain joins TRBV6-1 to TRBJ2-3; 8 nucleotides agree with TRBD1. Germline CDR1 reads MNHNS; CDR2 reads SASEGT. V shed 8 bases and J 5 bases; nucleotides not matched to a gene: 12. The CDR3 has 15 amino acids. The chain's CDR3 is CASGPGQVFQDTQYF. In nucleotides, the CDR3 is TGTGCCAGCGGTCCGGGACAGGTGTTTCAAGATACGCAGTATTTT.

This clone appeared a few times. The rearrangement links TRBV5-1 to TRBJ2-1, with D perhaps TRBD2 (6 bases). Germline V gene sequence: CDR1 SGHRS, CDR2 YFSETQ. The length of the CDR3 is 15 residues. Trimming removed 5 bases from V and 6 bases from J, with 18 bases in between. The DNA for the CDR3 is TGCGCCAGCAGGTTAACTAGCTCGGTGTCCAATGAGCAGTTCTTC. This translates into CASRLTSSVSNEQFF.

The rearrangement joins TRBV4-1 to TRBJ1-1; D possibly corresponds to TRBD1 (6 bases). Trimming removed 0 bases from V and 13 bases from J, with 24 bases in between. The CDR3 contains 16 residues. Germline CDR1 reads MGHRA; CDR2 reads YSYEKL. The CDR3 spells CASSQDPVTRQAMGFF. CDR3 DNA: TGCGCCAGCAGCCAAGATCCGGTCACGAGACAGGCTATGGGTTTCTTT.

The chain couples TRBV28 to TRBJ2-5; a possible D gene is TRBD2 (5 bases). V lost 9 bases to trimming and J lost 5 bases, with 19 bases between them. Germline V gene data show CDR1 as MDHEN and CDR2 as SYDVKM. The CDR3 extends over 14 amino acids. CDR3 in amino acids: CASIPLGEGETQYF. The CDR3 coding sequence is TGTGCCAGTATCCCTCTGGGAGAAGGGGAGACCCAGTACTTC. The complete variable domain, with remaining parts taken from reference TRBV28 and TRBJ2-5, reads DVKVTQSSRYLVKRTGEKVFLECVQDMDHENMFWYRQDPGLGLRLIYFSYDVKMKEKGDIPEGYSVSREKKERFSLILESASTNQTSMYLCASIPLGEGETQYFGPGTRLLVL.

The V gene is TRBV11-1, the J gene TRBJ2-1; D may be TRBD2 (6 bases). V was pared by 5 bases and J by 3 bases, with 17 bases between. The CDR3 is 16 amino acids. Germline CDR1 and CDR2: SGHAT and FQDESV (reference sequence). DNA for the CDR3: TGTGCCAGCAGCCAAGGCCCGGGGGTAAGCTACAATGAGCAGTTCTTC. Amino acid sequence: CASSQGPGVSYNEQFF.